These 12 T cell receptor beta chains were sequenced from one sample in a study of T cells after yellow fever vaccination. TCRdb used MiXCR to reprocess the 5' RACE reads, holding one entry per CDR3 protein. The sample yields about 350,000 distinct CDR3 sequences, roughly 12% seen once. Sample: PBMCs, taken on the day of the first yellow fever vaccination. All receptors derive from a man between 18 and 29 years old who received the YFV17D yellow fever vaccine.

This clonotype has only a few counts. V is TRBV14 and J is TRBJ1-2, with D uncertain. Germline values: CDR1 SGHDN, CDR2 FVKESK. The length of the CDR3 is 13 residues. V lost 5 bases and J lost 4, with 11 bases in between. CDR3 in amino acids: CASSYGRPYGYTF. The CDR3 DNA follows: TGTGCCAGCAGCTACGGACGGCCCTATGGCTACACCTTC.

The CDR3 is CASSISSQETQYF. CDR3 nucleotides: TGTGCCAGTAGTATCTCCAGCCAAGAGACCCAGTACTTC. J is TRBJ2-5 and V is TRBV19; D unclear. Germline-derived CDR1 and CDR2 are LNHDA and SQIVND (reference sequence). Trimming left V 3 bases short and J 1 base short, with 6 bases between. This CDR3 is built from 13 residues.

V is TRBV6-1 and J is TRBJ1-5; D perhaps matches TRBD1 (6 bases). Trimming removed 6 bases at V and 5 bases at J, with 17 bases between. This CDR3 is built from 15 residues. The germline CDR1 and CDR2 sequences are MNHNS and SASEGT. CDR3 amino acids: CASSRQALRDQPQHF. For the CDR3, the DNA is TGTGCCAGCAGCCGACAGGCCCTTCGGGATCAGCCCCAGCATTTT.

V is TRBV21-1 and J is TRBJ1-4; the D call TRBD1 from the table was never checked on the DNA. TRBV21-1 corresponds to a pseudogene. This CDR3 is 13 amino acids long. The CDR3 region is CASSNRVDEKLFF. For the CDR3, the DNA is TGTGCCAGCAGCAACCGGGTCGATGAAAAACTGTTTTTT.

This chain joins TRBV11-2 and TRBJ2-2, with 9 positions matching TRBD1. V lost 7 bases to trimming and J lost 0 bases; unmatched junction nucleotides: 9. Germline CDR1 SGHAT, CDR2 FQNNGV. CDR3 length equals 17 residues. This CDR3 is CASITGGWTANTGELFF. Written as DNA, the CDR3 is TGTGCCAGCATCACAGGGGGCTGGACGGCGAACACCGGGGAGCTGTTTTTT.

This clonotype was recorded a few times. V is TRBV6-5 and J is TRBJ2-7; no reliable D call. Trimming pared 0 bases from V and 4 bases from J, leaving 10 bases between. Germline V CDR1 and CDR2: MNHEY, SVGAGI. The CDR3 is 14 amino acids. The CDR3 DNA is TGTGCCAGCAGTTACTCGGAGACAACTTACGAGCAGTACTTC. Residues: CASSYSETTYEQYF.

This clonotype appeared a few times. The rearrangement uses TRBV20-1 and TRBJ2-7; 9 nucleotides agree with TRBD2. The CDR3 is made up of 15 amino acids. Germline V gene sequence: CDR1 DFQATT, CDR2 SNEGSKA (reference sequence). Losses at the gene ends were 6 bases for V and 1 base for J; bases not matched to a gene: 10. The CDR3 coding sequence is TGCAGTGCCCCCCCCCTGGCGGGGGGGTCCTACGAGCAGTACGTC. Amino acids: CSAPPLAGGSYEQYV.

This clonotype showed up just a few times. The chain employs TRBV24-1 and TRBJ2-3, with D hard to call. The germline V gene encodes CDR1 KGHDR and CDR2 SFDVKD. The CDR3 has 13 residues. V was clipped by 2 bases and J by 2 bases, with 4 bases between them. DNA for the CDR3: TGTGCCACCAGTGATTCGGTCACAGATACGCAGTATTTT. This gives the protein CATSDSVTDTQYF.

This chain connects TRBV7-3 to TRBJ2-2; 8 bases are a match to TRBD2. V dropped 5 bases and J dropped 8; count of bases not matched to a gene: 4. Germline V gene data show CDR1 as SGHTA and CDR2 as FQGTGA. There are 13 residues in the CDR3. CDR3 sequence (DNA): TGTGCCAGCAGCCTCAGCGGGAGTGGGGAGCTGTTTTTT. Translating it yields CASSLSGSGELFF.

This clonotype appeared a few times. The V and J genes are TRBV11-2 and TRBJ2-1, with TRBD2 matching 8 bases. Looked up from germline, CDR1 is SGHAT and CDR2 is FQNNGV. CDR3 length: 13 residues. V gave up 7 bases and J gave up 9 bases; unmatched junction bases: 8. The CDR3 protein is CASTWTSWSEQFF. DNA of the CDR3: TGTGCCAGCACCTGGACTAGCTGGAGTGAGCAGTTCTTC.

This clonotype showed up many times. The rearrangement uses TRBV20-1 and TRBJ2-3; possibly TRBD2 for D (6 bases). The V and J ends lost 1 base and 2 bases respectively, with 13 bases between them. The CDR3 loop spans 15 amino acids. Germline V lookup: CDR1 DFQATT, CDR2 SNEGSKA (reference sequence). CDR3 sequence (DNA): TGCAGTGCTAGAGTACGAGGCGGGGTCACAGATACGCAGTATTTT. It is translated as CSARVRGGVTDTQYF.

The rearrangement links TRBV12-3 or TRBV12-4 to TRBJ1-4, with 8 bases identical to TRBD1. There are 14 residues in the CDR3. J was trimmed by 6 bases and V by 6 bases; bases with no gene match: 6. The CDR3 loop reads CASSEQGGDEKLFF. CDR3 DNA: TGTGCCAGCAGCGAACAGGGGGGAGATGAAAAACTGTTTTTT.